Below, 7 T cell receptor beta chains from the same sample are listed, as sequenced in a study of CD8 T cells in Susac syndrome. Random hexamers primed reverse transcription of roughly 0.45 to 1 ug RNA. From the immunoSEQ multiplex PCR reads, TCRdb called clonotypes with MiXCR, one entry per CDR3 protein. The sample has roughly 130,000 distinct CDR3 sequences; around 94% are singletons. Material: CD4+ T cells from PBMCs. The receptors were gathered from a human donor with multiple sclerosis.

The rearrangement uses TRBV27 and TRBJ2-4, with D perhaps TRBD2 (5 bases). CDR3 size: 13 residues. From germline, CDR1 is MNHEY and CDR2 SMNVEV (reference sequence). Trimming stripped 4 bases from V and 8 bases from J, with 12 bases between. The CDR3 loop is CASSSRMGDIQYF. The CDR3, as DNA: TGTGCCAGCAGTTCCCGGATGGGAGACATTCAGTACTTC.

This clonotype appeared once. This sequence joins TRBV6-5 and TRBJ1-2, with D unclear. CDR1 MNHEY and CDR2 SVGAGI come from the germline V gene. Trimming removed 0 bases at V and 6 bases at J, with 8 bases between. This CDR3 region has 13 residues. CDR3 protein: CASSYSTADGYTF. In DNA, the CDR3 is TGTGCCAGCAGTTACTCAACAGCGGATGGCTACACCTTC.

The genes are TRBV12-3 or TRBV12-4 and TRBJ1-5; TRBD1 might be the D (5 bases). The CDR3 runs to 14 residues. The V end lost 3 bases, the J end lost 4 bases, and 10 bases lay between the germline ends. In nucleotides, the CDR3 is TGTGCCAGCAGTTTTTGGGGCGTGAATCAGCCCCAGCATTTT. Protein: CASSFWGVNQPQHF.

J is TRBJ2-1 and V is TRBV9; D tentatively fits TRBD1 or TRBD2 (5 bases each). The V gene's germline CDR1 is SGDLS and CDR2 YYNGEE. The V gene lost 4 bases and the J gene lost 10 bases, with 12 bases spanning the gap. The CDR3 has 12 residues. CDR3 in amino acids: CASSSRDQEQFF. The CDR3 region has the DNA TGTGCCAGCAGCAGCCGGGACCAAGAGCAGTTCTTC.

The CDR3 region has the DNA TGCGCCAGCAGCTTGGTTGATACGCAGTATTTT. Translating gives CASSLVDTQYF. The chain combines TRBV5-1 with TRBJ2-3, with D unresolved. V lost 0 bases and J lost 6, with 2 bases in between. The CDR3 spans 11 residues. Per the germline V gene, CDR1 is SGHRS and CDR2 is YFSETQ.

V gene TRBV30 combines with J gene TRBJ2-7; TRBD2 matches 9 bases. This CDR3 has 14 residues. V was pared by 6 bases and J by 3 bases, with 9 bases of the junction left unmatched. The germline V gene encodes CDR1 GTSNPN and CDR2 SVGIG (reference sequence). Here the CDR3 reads CACMYSGSFYEQYF. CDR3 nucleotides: TGTGCCTGCATGTATAGCGGGAGCTTCTACGAGCAGTACTTC.

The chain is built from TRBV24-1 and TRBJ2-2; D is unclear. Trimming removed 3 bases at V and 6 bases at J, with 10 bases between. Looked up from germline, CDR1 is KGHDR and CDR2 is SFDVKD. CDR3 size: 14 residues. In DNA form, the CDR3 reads TGTGCCACCAGTGATGCTACTATACCCGGGGAGCTGTTTTTT. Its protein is CATSDATIPGELFF.